The 21 T cell receptor beta chains below all came from one sample that was sequenced in a study of shared clonotypes between healthy human individuals. Assay used: immunoSEQ multiplex PCR; TCRdb lists only in-frame clones, some missing. Among about 2.4 million clones, 90% to 95% were seen once, and the ten largest hold 0.36%. Sequencing was performed on naive CD4+ T cells from PBMCs. The subset was: CD45RA+ positively selected. These receptors originate from a young man in good health. Some clones in this sample may be carry-over from other donors' samples.

This rearrangement joins TRBV27 to TRBJ2-4; the match to TRBD1 covers 7 bases. J was trimmed by 9 bases and V by 5 bases; bases with no gene match: 4. The CDR3 contains 12 residues. Per germline, CDR1 MNHEY and CDR2 SMNVEV (reference sequence). CDR3 protein: CASSEGASIQYF. The CDR3 DNA follows: TGTGCCAGCAGTGAGGGGGCTAGCATTCAGTACTTC.

Comment on this clone: Distinct nucleotide sequences in the sample also encode this CDR3. The CDR3 here is CASSPSRGDTGELFF. CDR3 DNA: TGTGCCAGCTCACCAAGCAGGGGGGACACCGGGGAGCTGTTTTTT. The rearrangement uses TRBV18 and TRBJ2-2, with a tentative D call TRBD1 (7 bases). CDR3 length equals 15 residues. The germline V gene has CDR1 KGHSH and CDR2 LQKENI. Trimming removed 2 bases at V and 3 bases at J, with 10 bases between. The full variable domain, rest sourced from reference TRBV18 and TRBJ2-2, is NAGVMQNPRHLVRRRGQEARLRCSPMKGHSHVYWYRQLPEEGLKFMVYLQKENIIDESGMPKERFSAEFPKEGPSILRIQQVVRGDSAAYFCASSPSRGDTGELFFGEGSRLTVL.

Worth noting for this clone: At one end, the junction sequence differs from germline, possibly due to a read error. This chain connects TRBV30 to TRBJ2-7, with TRBD1 matching 9 bases. Looked up from germline, CDR1 is GTSNPN and CDR2 is SVGIG (reference sequence). This CDR3 has 16 residues. In DNA form, the CDR3 reads TGTGCCTGGAGTAGAAACCGGGACAGGGATTTAGACGAGCGGTACTTC. Translating gives CAWSRNRDRDLDERYF.

The chain recombines TRBV11-3 with TRBJ2-3; unclear D gene. This CDR3 has 15 amino acids. Trimming took off 1 base at V and 0 bases at J, with 8 bases between the two ends. Germline values: CDR1 SGHNT, CDR2 YENEEA. CDR3: CASSLGGFSTDTQYF. CDR3 nucleotides: TGTGCCAGCAGCTTAGGTGGATTCAGCACAGATACGCAGTATTTT.

As to this clone: One end of the junction does not line up with germline, which may come from a read error. CDR3 bases: TGTGCCAGCAGCAAAGAGGTGGCTAGCGGCCTCTACAATGAGCAGTTCTTC. Protein product: CASSKEVASGLYNEQFF. This chain connects TRBV14 to TRBJ2-1; 7 bases line up with TRBD2. CDR3 size: 17 residues. The germline gives CDR1 SGHDN, CDR2 FVKESK.

This chain uses TRBV4-1 with TRBJ1-2; D not certain. Germline loops: CDR1 MGHRA, CDR2 YSYEKL. Trimming pared 2 bases from V and 7 bases from J, leaving 14 bases between. This CDR3 contains 14 residues. The CDR3 DNA follows: TGCGCCAGCAGCCAAACAACGAACCCCGCTGGCTACACCTTC. Translation gives CASSQTTNPAGYTF.

V is TRBV4-3 and J is TRBJ2-5, with 8 bases fitting TRBD1. V was clipped by 4 bases and J by 3 bases; unmatched bases: 10. CDR1 LGHNA and CDR2 YSLEER come from the germline V gene. The CDR3 spans 16 residues. This CDR3 reads CASSPRDRRGEETQYF. The CDR3 DNA reads as TGCGCCAGCAGCCCCCGGGACAGGAGGGGCGAAGAGACCCAGTACTTC.

The chain joins TRBV9 to TRBJ1-1; D may be TRBD1 (5 bases). From germline, CDR1 is SGDLS and CDR2 YYNGEE. Trimming stripped 6 bases from V and 4 bases from J, with 16 bases between. The CDR3 covers 14 residues. CDR3 DNA sequence: TGTGCCAGCAACCCCGAAGGGGTCTCCACTGAAGCTTTCTTT. Translating gives CASNPEGVSTEAFF.

This chain joins TRBV28 and TRBJ2-1; D uncertain. Trimming took 6 bases from V and 6 from J, leaving 18 bases between them. The CDR3 totals 15 residues. Germline CDR1 MDHEN, CDR2 SYDVKM. The CDR3 coding sequence is TGTGCCAGCAGACTCCCGGGTAGCCCAGGCAATGAGCAGTTCTTC. Protein: CASRLPGSPGNEQFF.

The CDR3 nucleotides read TGTGCCAGCAGCCTTCAGGGGGGGAGCTCCTACAATGAGCAGTTCTTC. Protein sequence: CASSLQGGSSYNEQFF. This chain links TRBV7-9 with TRBJ2-1, with D perhaps matching TRBD1 or TRBD2 (7 bases each). This CDR3 contains 16 residues. V gave up 5 bases and J gave up 0 bases, with 14 bases separating them. The germline V gene encodes CDR1 SEHNR and CDR2 FQNEAQ (reference sequence).

This chain uses TRBV5-5 with TRBJ1-4; D unclear. Trimming stripped 0 bases from V and 7 bases from J, with 13 bases between. The CDR3 length is 15 residues. Germline V gives CDR1 SGHKS, CDR2 YYEKEE (reference sequence). Here the CDR3 DNA reads TGTGCCAGCAGCTTGGTCCGGGCTAAGGGTGAAAAACTGTTTTTT. Protein sequence: CASSLVRAKGEKLFF.

V usage is TRBV7-2 and J usage is TRBJ2-5; TRBD1 is a possible D gene (6 bases). The CDR3 totals 16 residues. Between the trimmed V and J ends, which lost 3 bases and 7 bases, there was a span of 21 bases. Germline CDR1 reads SGHTA; CDR2 reads FQGNSA. The CDR3 loop reads CASSLSGTPSRGTQYF. The CDR3 bases are TGTGCCAGCAGCTTGTCCGGGACACCATCCCGCGGGACCCAGTACTTC.

CDR3 in amino acids: CASSYERSSYEQYF. The CDR3 DNA reads as TGTGCCAGCAGTTACGAAAGGAGCTCCTACGAGCAGTACTTC. This sequence joins TRBV6-5 and TRBJ2-7; D remains ambiguous. CDR1 is MNHEY, CDR2 SVGAGI, per germline. V dropped 2 bases and J dropped 0 bases, with 8 bases sitting between them. The CDR3 sequence is 14 residues long.

This chain connects TRBV19 to TRBJ2-7, with TRBD1 matching over 9 bases. The CDR3 has 14 amino acids. The germline CDR1 and CDR2 sequences are LNHDA and SQIVND (reference sequence). Germline trimming cut 3 bases from V and 3 bases from J; bases unmatched to any gene: 3. Written as DNA, the CDR3 is TGTGCCAGTAGTATGGGGACAGGGAACTACGAGCAGTACTTC. It codes for CASSMGTGNYEQYF. Based on the CDR3 plus reference TRBV19 and TRBJ2-7, the full variable domain is DGGITQSPKYLFRKEGQNVTLSCEQNLNHDAMYWYRQDPGQGLRLIYYSQIVNDFQKGDIAEGYSVSREKKESFPLTVTSAQKNPTAFYLCASSMGTGNYEQYFGPGTRLTVT.

V and J are TRBV5-1 and TRBJ1-2; D unresolved. V lost 1 base to trimming and J lost 6 bases, with 10 bases between them. The CDR3 totals 13 residues. Germline V gives CDR1 SGHRS, CDR2 YFSETQ. The CDR3 reads CASSLKNSNGYTF. The CDR3 region has the DNA TGCGCCAGCAGCTTGAAGAACAGTAATGGCTACACCTTC.

The chain carries TRBV7-9 and TRBJ2-1; 10 bases align to TRBD1. CDR3 length: 16 amino acids. V lost 5 bases and J lost 2; bases outside the gene matches: 6. Germline V gives CDR1 SEHNR, CDR2 FQNEAQ (reference sequence). Written as DNA, the CDR3 is TGTGCCAGCAGCCCCCAGGACAGGGGGACCTACAATGAGCAGTTCTTC. It codes for CASSPQDRGTYNEQFF.

The chain is built from TRBV19 and TRBJ1-2; maybe TRBD1 (5 bases). This CDR3 has 15 residues. The germline CDR1 and CDR2 sequences are LNHDA and SQIVND (reference sequence). V lost 7 bases and J lost 4, with 19 bases in between. The CDR3 loop reads CASKKEGTGSYGYTF. CDR3 coding DNA: TGTGCCAGTAAAAAGGAGGGGACCGGCAGCTATGGCTACACCTTC.

The chain is built from TRBV27 and TRBJ1-1; TRBD1 matches at 10 bases. Germline CDR1 is MNHEY and CDR2 is SMNVEV (reference sequence). The CDR3 loop spans 13 amino acids. V shed 3 bases, J shed 11 bases, and the junction held 6 bases outside the gene matches. The CDR3 reads CASSFRTGGRAFF. The CDR3, as DNA: TGTGCCAGCAGTTTTAGGACAGGGGGTCGGGCTTTCTTT.

The V gene is TRBV18, the J gene TRBJ2-7, with D perhaps matching TRBD1 or TRBD2 (5 bases each). V gave up 4 bases and J gave up 4 bases, with 14 bases separating them. Germline-derived CDR1 and CDR2 are KGHSH and LQKENI. This CDR3 spans 14 amino acids. The CDR3: CASSQARDHYEQYF. As DNA, the CDR3 is TGTGCCAGCTCACAGGCCAGGGACCATTACGAGCAGTACTTC.

The chain recombines TRBV28 with TRBJ1-6, with D tentatively TRBD1 (6 bases). Germline V gene lookup returns CDR1 MDHEN and CDR2 SYDVKM. This CDR3 region has 14 residues. The V and J ends lost 4 bases and 9 bases respectively, with 13 bases between them. The CDR3 is CASSSGQPGSPLHF. CDR3 bases: TGTGCCAGCAGTTCTGGACAGCCGGGTTCACCCCTCCACTTT.

V usage is TRBV5-1 and J usage is TRBJ1-2; 11 positions agree with TRBD1. The CDR3 runs 15 residues. V shed 5 bases, J shed 2 bases, and the junction held 5 bases outside the gene matches. Germline CDR1 and CDR2: SGHRS and YFSETQ. DNA of the CDR3: TGCGCCAGCAGAAACCGGACAGGGGGCAACTATGGCTACACCTTC. This encodes CASRNRTGGNYGYTF.